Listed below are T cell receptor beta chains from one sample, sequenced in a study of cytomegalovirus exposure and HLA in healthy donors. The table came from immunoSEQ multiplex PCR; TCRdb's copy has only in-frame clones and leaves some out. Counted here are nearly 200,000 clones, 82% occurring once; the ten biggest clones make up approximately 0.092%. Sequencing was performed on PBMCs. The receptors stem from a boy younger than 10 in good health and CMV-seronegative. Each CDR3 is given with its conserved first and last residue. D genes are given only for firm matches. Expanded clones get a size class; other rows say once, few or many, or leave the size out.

DNA: TGCGCCAGCAGCTTGTTTCAGGGGCGGATTCTGGGCTCCTACGAGCAGTACTTC; CDR3: CASSLFQGRILGSYEQYF; size: -; V: TRBV5-1; J: TRBJ2-7; D: -
DNA: TGTGCCACCAGCAGAGTGGGCCTAGCGGGGGGGACAGATACGCAGTATTTT; CDR3: CATSRVGLAGGTDTQYF; size: -; V: TRBV15; J: TRBJ2-3; D: TRBD2
DNA: TGTGCCAGCGTCGGGAGGACAGACTATAATTCACCCCTCCACTTT; CDR3: CASVGRTDYNSPLHF; size: -; V: TRBV9; J: TRBJ1-6; D: -
DNA: TGTGCCACCAGTGGGAGGGACAGGGGAACTAAAAAAACGAGCACAGATACGCAGTATTTT; CDR3: CATSGRDRGTKKTSTDTQYF; size: -; V: TRBV15; J: TRBJ2-3; D: TRBD1
DNA: TGTGCCAGCAGCTTCGGTTTCGCGGGGTTGGGGGTAAATGAGCAGTTCTTC; CDR3: CASSFGFAGLGVNEQFF; size: -; V: TRBV7-9; J: TRBJ2-1; D: -
DNA: TGTGCCAGCTCACGGGGACAGGGGGCCTTCAATGAAAAACTGTTTTTT; CDR3: CASSRGQGAFNEKLFF; size: -; V: TRBV18; J: TRBJ1-4; D: TRBD1
DNA: TGTGCTAGCAGCCCTGACGCTAGCGGGGGAACAGATACGCAGTATTTT; CDR3: CASSPDASGGTDTQYF; size: -; V: TRBV7-7; J: TRBJ2-3; D: TRBD2
DNA: TGTGCCAGCAGTTCCGAGGTCACAGATACGCAGTATTTT; CDR3: CASSSEVTDTQYF; size: -; V: TRBV2; J: TRBJ2-3; D: -
DNA: TGTGCCAGCAGACCGATAGCTAACTATGGCTACACCTTC; CDR3: CASRPIANYGYTF; size: -; V: TRBV5-5; J: TRBJ1-2; D: -
DNA: TGTGCCAGCAGTCCAATAGCGGGGGGAGTGGACACAGATACGCAGTATTTT; CDR3: CASSPIAGGVDTDTQYF; size: -; V: TRBV7-3; J: TRBJ2-3; D: TRBD2
DNA: TGTGCCAGCAGCCCTACCCCCCGGACAGGGCGGGTCTATGGCTACACCTTC; CDR3: CASSPTPRTGRVYGYTF; size: -; V: TRBV9; J: TRBJ1-2; D: TRBD1
DNA: TGTGCCAGCAGCCGGAACTATGGCTACACCTTC; CDR3: CASSRNYGYTF; size: -; V: TRBV25-1; J: TRBJ1-2; D: -
DNA: TGCGCCAGCAGCGCCTTATCCGGGACAGGAGGAGGCTACACCTTC; CDR3: CASSALSGTGGGYTF; size: few; V: TRBV5-1; J: TRBJ1-2; D: TRBD1
DNA: TGTGCCAGCAGCCTAACCGGGACTAGCGGGGGCACCACAGATACGCAGTATTTT; CDR3: CASSLTGTSGGTTDTQYF; size: -; V: TRBV4-2; J: TRBJ2-3; D: TRBD2
DNA: TGTGCCAGCAGCTCACAGGGGGTTGGAAACACCATATATTTT; CDR3: CASSSQGVGNTIYF; size: -; V: TRBV7-2; J: TRBJ1-3; D: TRBD1
DNA: TGTGCCAGCAGAGATGGCGTCAGCGTAGGGGAGCTGTTTTTT; CDR3: CASRDGVSVGELFF; size: -; V: TRBV2; J: TRBJ2-2; D: -
DNA: TGTGCCAGCAGCCCTCTGAGAGCGGGGGGGCATAATGAGCAGTTCTTC; CDR3: CASSPLRAGGHNEQFF; size: -; V: TRBV7-8; J: TRBJ2-1; D: TRBD2
DNA: TGTGCCAGCAAGGATGCGGGACTAGCGGGGAATGAGCAGTTCTTC; CDR3: CASKDAGLAGNEQFF; size: -; V: TRBV2; J: TRBJ2-1; D: TRBD2
DNA: TGCAGCGGGGGACACCCGAACACTGAAGCTTTCTTT; CDR3: CSGGHPNTEAFF; size: -; V: TRBV29-1; J: TRBJ1-1; D: -
DNA: TGTGCCAGCAGCCCTAACTCCTACGAGCAGTACTTC; CDR3: CASSPNSYEQYF; size: -; V: TRBV4-2; J: TRBJ2-7; D: -
DNA: TGTGCCAGTAGTCACAGGCGCGGGGACACCATATATTTT; CDR3: CASSHRRGDTIYF; size: -; V: TRBV19; J: TRBJ1-3; D: -
DNA: TGTGCCAGCAGCCCCCCCTCGCGGGGGGGCGGGAATGAGCAGTTCTTC; CDR3: CASSPPSRGGGNEQFF; size: -; V: TRBV13; J: TRBJ2-1; D: TRBD2